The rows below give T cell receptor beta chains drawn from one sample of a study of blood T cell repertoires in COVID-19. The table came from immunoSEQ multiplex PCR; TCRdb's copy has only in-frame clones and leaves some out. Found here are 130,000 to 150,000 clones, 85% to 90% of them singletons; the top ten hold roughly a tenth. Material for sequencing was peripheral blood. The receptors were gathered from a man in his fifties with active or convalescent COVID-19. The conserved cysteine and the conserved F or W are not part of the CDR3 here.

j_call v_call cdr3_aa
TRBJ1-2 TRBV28 ASSGGGQANGYT
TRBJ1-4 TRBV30 AWSVGRTTNEKLF
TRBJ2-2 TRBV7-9 ASSLAPGNTGELF
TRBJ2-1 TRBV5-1 ASSLEPGTSSYNEQF
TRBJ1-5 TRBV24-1 ATSDRGRHSNQPQH
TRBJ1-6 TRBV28 ASSLLGQGGPNSPLH
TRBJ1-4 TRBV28 ASSSTGIVKLF
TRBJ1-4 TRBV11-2 ASSLEVGAYEKLF
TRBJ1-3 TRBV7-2 ASSPTRSGNTIY
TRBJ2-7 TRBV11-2 ASSQRGGLEQY
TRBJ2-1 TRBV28 ASSLPQDYNEQF
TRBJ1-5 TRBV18 ASSKGNRDQPQH
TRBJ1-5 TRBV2 ASSFSGQGNQPQH
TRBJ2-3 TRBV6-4 ASSDSKVGPDTQY
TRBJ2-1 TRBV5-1 ASSLASGTSGRNEQF
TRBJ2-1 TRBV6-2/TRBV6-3 ASSKGWEDNEQF
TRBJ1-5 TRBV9 ASSADRGYQPQH
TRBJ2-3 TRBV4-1 ASSQRGLAEDTDTQY